This T cell receptor (beta chain) was sequenced for a study of shared clonotypes between healthy human individuals. Repertoires were generated with immunoSEQ multiplex PCR, while TCRdb's copy carries only in-frame clones and drops some. The data contain about 1.1 million clones, more than 75% of them singletons. Study conclusions and caveats: About 5% was the fraction of naive CD4 clonotypes found shared across four donors. Shared clonotypes across all four donors exceeded non-shared ones in generation probability.

Into CD45RA+ naive and CD45RA-negative memory subsets, the CD4+ cells were split. As to this clone: Its antigen is not identified.

Unmatched junction bases numbered 5, after V lost 1 base and J lost 5 bases. The CDR3 length is 16 residues. CDR1 is MGHDK, CDR2 SYGVNS, per germline. Sequencing used memory CD4+ T cells from PBMCs. As for subset: CD45RA-negative fraction. This clonotype originated in a young man in good health. Some clones in this sample may be carry-over from other donors' samples. V usage is TRBV25-1 and J usage is TRBJ2-5; 12 nucleotides agree with TRBD1. The CDR3 DNA follows: TGTGCCAGCAGTGAATCCGGGACAGGGGGCGGGGAGACCCAGTACTTC. This gives the protein CASSESGTGGGETQYF.